The present TCR beta chain was sequenced within a study of Ad26.COV2.S vaccination and SARS-CoV-2 variants. Some clones are missing from TCRdb's copy, which holds only in-frame ones; the method was immunoSEQ multiplex PCR. This repertoire shows roughly 400,000 clones, 90% found once; its top ten account for approximately 4.3%. From germline, CDR1 is ENHRY and CDR2 SYGVKD. The CDR3 has 17 residues. With 5 bases clipped from V and 0 bases from J, the junction kept 10 bases outside the gene matches. Treatment in this sample: some 20 received Ad26.COV2.S at low or high dose, single or two shots; several received placebo; per-sample allocation not given. Sampling was performed 63 days after the first vaccine or placebo injection.

This TCR was sampled from a person aged 18-65 years who received the Ad26.COV2.S COVID-19 vaccine or a placebo. The chain recombines TRBV10-3 with TRBJ2-1; TRBD2 matches 7 bases. Source: peripheral blood, taken in a trial of Ad26.COV2.S vaccine versus placebo. CDR3 sequence (DNA): TGTGCCATCAGTCCCTCCGCTAGCGGTGGCTCCTACAATGAGCAGTTCTTC. Amino acids: CAISPSASGGSYNEQFF.